This T cell receptor (beta chain) is drawn from a study of shared clonotypes between healthy human individuals. Study summary: Aged between 18 and 49, the donors were two women and three men.

Points on this clone: Its antigen is not identified.

Only in-frame clones appear in the TCRdb table, and some are missing; sequencing was by immunoSEQ multiplex PCR. The sample yields almost 750,000 clones, 72% seen once. Whole-study findings and limits: Four donors shared approximately 5% of their naive CD4 clonotypes.

Trimming cost V 0 bases and J 6 bases, with 6 bases left between them. Germline CDR1 is SGHTA and CDR2 is FQGNSA. CDR3 length: 12 amino acids. The specimen was memory CD4+ T cells sorted from blood. Subset indicated: CD45RA-negative fraction. This chain uses TRBV7-2 with TRBJ2-7; D is undetermined. This TCR came from a woman younger than 45 in good health. CDR3 nucleotides: TGTGCCAGCAGCTTAGCTCCGGCCGAGCAGTACTTC. Translation gives CASSLAPAEQYF.